The entry below describes one TCR beta chain. It has no known antigen specificity. No base quality values were provided; no much bigger clone lies one nucleotide off. TCRbeta CDR3 regions were amplified from genomic DNA using the immunoSEQ Assay, a bias-controlled multiplex PCR. The study's own analysis went as follows. The number of nucleated cells in each sample was estimated by amplification of reference gene primers within the assay. To quantify the absolute abundance of each unique TCRbeta CDR3 rearrangement, sequence reads were collapsed and filtered. For each sample, productive Simpson clonality was calculated as the square root of Simpson's diversity index over productive rearrangements. This immuneACCESS table, as held by TCRdb, lists in-frame sequences with V and J called but not all clones. Of the missing ones, under half trace to an unresolved V gene in checked studies; the others have no known cause. That table gives V, J and clone size, and the DNA gave D and trimming. The sample table holds tens of thousands of clones, of which around 90% were seen once. The ten largest clonotypes hold 7.3% of the sample.

One collaborating source in Seattle enrolled patients during active infection and followed them longitudinally through the course of disease. The collaborating institutions used their own protocols to collect whole blood in K2EDTA tubes. For TCRbeta analysis, collaborators shipped samples as frozen whole blood, isolated PBMCs, or DNA extracted from either of those sample types. This sample is drawn from a study of blood T cell repertoires in COVID-19 (dated by TCRdb to between 2020 and 2021). In terms of the full investigation: Samples from collaborators originated in the United States, Italy and Spain and spanned both the acute and convalescent phases of COVID-19. Deeply sampled blood TCRbeta repertoires from subjects exposed to, actively infected with, or recovered from COVID-19 were included in the dataset. The sample metadata nearly always contained a de-identified subject ID, COVID-19 status, age in years and sex. The material from the prospective study consisted of cDNA or gDNA derived from T cells, B-cell-depleted T cells, or PBMCs. Samples were obtained from the ongoing ImmuneRACE study (first 160 participants) and from approximately 1,200 subjects provided by 6 global collaborators. HLA class I and class II types, where available, came from metadata supplied by the sample provider rather than from assay-based typing. The repertoires were released in a freely available public database intended as a resource for research on the immune response to SARS-CoV-2. Findings and caveats that apply to the study as a whole: How much clinical and demographic metadata was included differed by source and by participant, and the metadata was provided uncurated.

Trimming takes 0 bases from V and 1 base from J, and the germline ends sit 6 bases apart. Spanning cysteine to phenylalanine, the CDR3 consists of 14 amino acids. This entry keeps only the CDR3 DNA: 42 bases, framed from base 1. Sequences LGHDT (CDR1) and YNNKEL (CDR2) are obtained from the germline V gene (reference sequence). The chain is made from TRBV3-1 (or the pseudogene TRBV3-2) and TRBJ1-1, with the identity of the D gene unclear. The sequenced material came from peripheral blood. The receptor's source is a man in his forties with COVID-19, enrolled during active disease. The DNA sequence is given as TGTGCCAGCAGCCAAGATCTAGGGAACACTGAAGCTTTCTTT. Its protein reads: CASSQDLGNTEAFF.